This TCR beta chain was observed in a study of T cell repertoires in cytomegalovirus infection. As for the study in general: A matching HLA type, together with CMV infection, was signaled by public TCR beta signatures.

This clonotype was seen a few times. Its antigen is still unknown. Via MiXCR, TCRdb re-called the reads, giving one row per CDR3 protein. Of fewer than 850,000 distinct CDR3 sequences in the sample, almost 30% were seen once. Study results and limitations: Summed public TCR beta family frequency identified CMV carriers bearing the relevant HLA. The ex vivo response was dominated by HLA-C-restricted CMV-specific TCR beta clonotypes.

Losses at the gene ends were 0 bases for V and 6 bases for J; bases not matched to a gene: 5. Germline lookup yields CDR1 LGHNA and CDR2 YNFKEQ. This CDR3 is 16 amino acids long. This specimen consisted of cultured CD8+ T cells from PBMCs, obtained from culture after CMV antigen stimulation. The genes are TRBV4-2 and TRBJ2-2; TRBD2 aligns across 9 bases. The source is a human donor in good health (CMV status not recorded). Some clones in this sample may be carry-over from other donors' samples. The CDR3 loop reads CASSQDSLAGSGELFF. The DNA for the CDR3 is TGTGCCAGCAGCCAAGATTCCCTAGCGGGATCCGGGGAGCTGTTTTTT.